The T cell receptor (beta chain) described here comes from a study of vaccination and CD4 T cells after COVID-19. With respect to this clonotype: Its target is not known.

An Oncomine TCR Beta short-read assay was used to sequence the DNA from cultured CD4+ T cells. TCRdb analysed the PCR reads with MiXCR anew, one entry per CDR3 protein. The sample holds some 23,000 distinct CDR3 sequences, around two fifths seen once. Time point noted: late sampling 161 to 241 days after vaccination in a few convalescent patients. Treatment of the sample: roughly ten-day PBMC culture with coronavirus spike peptide pools or control peptides (ViraFEST assay). This CDR3 region has 13 residues. Germline CDR1 and CDR2: DFQATT and SNEGSKA (reference sequence). The material was CD4+ T cells from blood, cultured in vitro, obtained about 7 months after SARS-CoV-2 vaccination. V and J are TRBV20-1 and TRBJ2-5; possible D gene TRBD2, 6 bases. This TCR came from a human donor who had recovered from COVID-19. For the CDR3, the DNA is TGCAGCTACCAGCTAGCGTCCCAAGAGACCCAGTACTTC. It encodes CSYQLASQETQYF.